Listed here is a single T cell receptor beta chain. This record belongs to a study of blood T cell repertoires in COVID-19. Looking at the study overall: The study drew acute and convalescent COVID-19 samples from the United States, Italy and Spain. Sources were T cells, B-cell-depleted T cells, or PBMCs; the material itself was cDNA or gDNA.

Seattle enrolled patients during active infection and tracked them longitudinally. Authors' analysis steps: Counts of nucleated cells, estimated from reference gene primer amplification, were obtained. TCRdb's copy holds only in-frame clones and misses some; the assay was immunoSEQ multiplex PCR. V and J calls and clone size follow that table, whereas D and trimming were derived from the DNA. Seen here are 300,000 to 350,000 clones, over 75% observed once, and the top ten hold roughly 7.3%. Germline V gene data show CDR1 as SEHNR and CDR2 as FQNEAQ (reference sequence). The V segment lost 1 base and the J segment 2 bases; nucleotides outside the gene matches: 7. There are 18 residues in the CDR3.

The sequenced sample was peripheral blood. This chain links TRBV7-9 with TRBJ1-5; 11 bases align to TRBD1. The source of this sequence is a woman in her thirties with COVID-19, enrolled during active disease. The CDR3 DNA sequence: TGTGCCAGCAGCTTAGGGACAGGGGGCGCGGAGGGCAATCAGCCCCAGCATTTT. Amino acid sequence: CASSLGTGGAEGNQPQHF.